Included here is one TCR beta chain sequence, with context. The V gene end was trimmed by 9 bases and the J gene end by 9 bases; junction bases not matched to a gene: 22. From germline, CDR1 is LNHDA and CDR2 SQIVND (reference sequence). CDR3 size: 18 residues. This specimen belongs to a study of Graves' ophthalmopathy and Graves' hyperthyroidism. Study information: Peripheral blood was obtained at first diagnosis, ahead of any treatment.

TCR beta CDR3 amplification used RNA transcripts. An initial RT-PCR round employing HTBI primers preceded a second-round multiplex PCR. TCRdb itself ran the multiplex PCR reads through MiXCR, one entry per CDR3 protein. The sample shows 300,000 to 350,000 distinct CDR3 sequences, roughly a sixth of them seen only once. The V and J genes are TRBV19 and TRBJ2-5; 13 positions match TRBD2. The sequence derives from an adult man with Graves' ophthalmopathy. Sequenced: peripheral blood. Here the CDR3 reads CASTAGTSGTTSYGAQYF. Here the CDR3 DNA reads TGTGCCAGCACCGCCGGGACTAGCGGGACCACTTCGTATGGGGCCCAGTACTTC.